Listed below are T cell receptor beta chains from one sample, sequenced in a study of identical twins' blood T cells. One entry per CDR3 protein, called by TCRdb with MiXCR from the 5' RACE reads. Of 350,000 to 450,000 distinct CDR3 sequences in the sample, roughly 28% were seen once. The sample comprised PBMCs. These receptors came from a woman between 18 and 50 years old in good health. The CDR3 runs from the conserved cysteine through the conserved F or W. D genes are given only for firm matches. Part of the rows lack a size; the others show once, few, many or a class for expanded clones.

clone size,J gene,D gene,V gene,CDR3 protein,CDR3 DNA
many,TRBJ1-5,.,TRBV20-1,CSASRHFNQPQHF,TGCAGTGCTAGCAGGCATTTCAATCAGCCCCAGCATTTT
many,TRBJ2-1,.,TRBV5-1,CASSLESVLTKSYNEQFF,TGCGCCAGCAGCTTGGAATCGGTGTTGACTAAATCCTACAATGAGCAGTTCTTC
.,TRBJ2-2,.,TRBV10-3,CATQGAGGTGELFF,TGTGCCACCCAGGGTGCAGGTGGGACCGGGGAGCTGTTTTTT
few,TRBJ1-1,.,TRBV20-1,CSASLLNTEAFF,TGCAGTGCTAGCTTACTGAACACTGAAGCTTTCTTT
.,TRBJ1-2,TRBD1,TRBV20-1,CSAELGTDYGYTF,TGCAGTGCGGAACTCGGGACAGACTATGGCTACACCTTC
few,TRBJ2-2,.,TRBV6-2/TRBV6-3,CASSYYRRGTGELFF,TGTGCCAGCAGTTACTACAGGAGGGGCACCGGGGAGCTGTTTTTT
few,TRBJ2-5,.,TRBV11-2,CASSFLRETQYF,TGTGCCAGCAGCTTCCTGCGAGAGACCCAGTACTTC
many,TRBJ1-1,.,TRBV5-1,CASSLPGPGTEAFF,TGCGCCAGCAGTCTACCGGGCCCCGGGACTGAAGCTTTCTTT
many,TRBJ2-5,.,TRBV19,CASNNSPQETQYF,TGTGCCAGTAACAACTCTCCCCAAGAGACCCAGTACTTC
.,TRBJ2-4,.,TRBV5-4,CASSGAEGNIQYF,TGTGCCAGCAGCGGGGCCGAGGGGAACATTCAGTACTTC
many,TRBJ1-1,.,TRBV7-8,CASTTQRDTEAFF,TGTGCCAGCACCACCCAACGGGACACTGAAGCTTTCTTT